Included here is one TCR beta chain sequence, with context. Antigen: not known. The CDR3 runs to 17 residues. After removal of 3 bases from V and 9 bases from J, the junction contained 13 bases not matched to a gene. Germline CDR1 and CDR2: KGHSH and LQKENI. The entry originates in a study of cytomegalovirus exposure and HLA in healthy donors. Study-wide results and limits: Earlier analysis found most TCR beta V segments productive about 87% or about 30% of the time.

The PCR used 60 Vbeta and 13 Jbeta primers. Sequenced by immunoSEQ multiplex PCR; TCRdb stores in-frame clones only, minus some. The data contain around 100,000 clones, 66% of them seen just once; the ten biggest clones take up roughly 3.4%. Sequenced material: PBMCs. The TCR was taken from a woman between 50 and 59 years old in good health and CMV-seronegative. The V and J genes are TRBV18 and TRBJ2-1; TRBD2 matches 11 bases. The CDR3 is CASSPSGIAGGRREQFF. The CDR3 coding sequence is TGTGCCAGCTCACCCTCTGGAATAGCGGGAGGGAGGCGTGAGCAGTTCTTC.